This TCR beta chain was retrieved from a study of blood T cell repertoires in COVID-19. In the study overall: The origin of the acute and convalescent COVID-19 samples was the United States, Italy and Spain. The cDNA or gDNA used as material had been derived from T cells, B-cell-depleted T cells, or PBMCs.

As handled by the study authors: Amplification with reference gene primers provided the estimates of nucleated cell counts. This table comes from immunoSEQ multiplex PCR, and its TCRdb copy is limited to in-frame clones, with some not included. From that table come the V and J calls and clone size; the DNA was used to work out D and trimming. This table holds about 70,000 clones, 79% found once. This clone was seen more than once but under ten times. The CDR3 totals 12 residues. CDR1 is MGHDK, CDR2 SYGVNS, per germline. V lost 4 bases to trimming and J lost 8 bases; unmatched junction nucleotides: 3. Input material: peripheral blood. V usage is TRBV25-1 and J usage is TRBJ2-7; 9 bases map to TRBD1. This TCR derives from a woman aged 55-75 years with acute or convalescent COVID-19. CDR3 sequence reads: CASSGQGEKQYF. CDR3 coding DNA: TGTGCCAGCAGTGGACAGGGGGAGAAGCAGTACTTC.